The rows below give T cell receptor beta chains drawn from one sample of a study of technical replicates of blood from several donors. The assay was immunoSEQ multiplex PCR, and TCRdb's table has in-frame clones only and misses some. The table shows tens of thousands of clones, with 85% to 95% occurring only once. The sequenced sample consisted of T cells isolated from PBMCs. These receptors came from a human donor in good health. CDR3s include the opening cysteine and the closing phenylalanine or tryptophan.

TRBJ2-2	TRBV27	CASRAGATGELFF
TRBJ2-7	TRBV7-8	CASSPRGKVVYEQYF
TRBJ2-3	TRBV11-3	CASRGQGRTDTQYF
TRBJ1-5	TRBV4-3	CASSQDFGTDVNQPQHF
TRBJ1-2	TRBV5-1	CASSLDSLIRYGYTF
TRBJ1-4	TRBV6-1	CASSEKGVRLAVNEKLFF
TRBJ2-5	TRBV9	CASSPQGQTQYF
TRBJ1-1	TRBV7-7	CASSSGGTGRFIGEGFF
TRBJ2-7	TRBV15	CATSSNRELPYEQYF
TRBJ1-1	TRBV6-4	CASSDSTTGTAFF
TRBJ2-1	TRBV7-2	CASSLAVANNEQFF
TRBJ2-7	TRBV7-9	CASSLPNGNEQYF
TRBJ2-7	TRBV19	CASSPAGLSYEQYF
TRBJ2-1	TRBV7-9	CASSTRSSGGNEQFF
TRBJ1-1	TRBV6-1	CASSEGTENTEAFF
TRBJ2-1	TRBV5-1	CASSLTGPYNEQFF
TRBJ2-1	TRBV27	CASRGTSGPYNEQFF
TRBJ1-1	TRBV10-1	CASSGHIEGFGAFF
TRBJ1-1	TRBV7-9	CASSRPGQGNTEAFF
TRBJ1-1	TRBV7-9	CASSLTLRGIARNTEAFF
TRBJ2-1	TRBV6-5	CASSYTINNEQFF
TRBJ2-7	TRBV27	CASRGLAESYEQYF
TRBJ2-1	TRBV7-9	CASSQTTPGLVFNEQFF
TRBJ1-2	TRBV18	CASSPPVVREHGYTF
TRBJ2-3	TRBV10-2	CASSVYITSTDTQYF
TRBJ2-7	TRBV12-5	CASGSPPGSPEQYF
TRBJ2-7	TRBV28	CASSHSGSRSYEQYF
TRBJ1-2	TRBV7-8	CASSPTGGNYGYTF